This section outlines one TCR beta chain sequence together with its context. Its antigen is unknown. The study sequenced TCR beta in blood CD8+ and CD4+ T cells. The authors reverse transcribed about 0.45 to 1 ug RNA with random hexamers. An immunoSEQ multiplex PCR amplified TCR beta CDR3 over 54 Vbeta and 13 Jbeta. TCRdb used MiXCR to reprocess the immunoSEQ multiplex PCR reads, holding one entry per CDR3 protein. This table holds under 550,000 distinct CDR3 sequences, around 85% found once. This sample is drawn from a study of CD8 T cells in Susac syndrome. Study-wide results and caveats: As acknowledged by the study, its TCR sequencing and HLA analysis included a relatively small number of individuals.

CDR1 is SNHLY, CDR2 FYNNEI, per germline. V dropped 6 bases and J dropped 5 bases, with 24 bases sitting between them. The CDR3 consists of 17 residues. The specimen sequenced was CD8+ T cells from PBMCs. The V gene is TRBV2, the J gene TRBJ2-3; possibly TRBD2 for D (7 bases). This TCR derives from a human donor with multiple sclerosis. CDR3 amino acids: CASRVSALSGEGDTQYF. The CDR3 DNA sequence: TGTGCCAGCAGGGTTTCCGCCCTATCAGGGGAGGGAGATACGCAGTATTTT. The full variable domain, completed using reference TRBV2 and TRBJ2-3, is EPEVTQTPSHQVTQMGQEVILRCVPISNHLYFYWYRQILGQKVEFLVSFYNNEISEKSEIFDDQFSVERPDGSNFTLKIRSTKLEDSAMYFCASRVSALSGEGDTQYFGPGTRLTVL.